Each of the 7 T cell receptor beta chains below was sequenced from the same sample in a study of STAT5B mutations in CD4+ large granular lymphocyte leukemia. The table came from immunoSEQ multiplex PCR; TCRdb's copy has only in-frame clones and leaves some out. The sample records about 26,000 clones, about three quarters being singletons. The sample was CD4+ T cells from blood buffy coats. The receptors derive from a human donor in good health.

This chain uses TRBV7-9 with TRBJ1-1, with D perhaps matching TRBD1 (5 bases). Deletions cut 4 bases from V and 7 bases from J, with 19 bases between. Per germline, CDR1 SEHNR and CDR2 FQNEAQ (reference sequence). This CDR3 comprises 15 residues. In nucleotides, the CDR3 is TGTGCCAGCAGCTCCCCAACTCAGGGTGACTTTGAAGCTTTCTTT. This sequence encodes CASSSPTQGDFEAFF.

The chain uses TRBV6-5 and TRBJ2-2; D is unresolved. CDR3 length: 14 amino acids. Germline V gives CDR1 MNHEY, CDR2 SVGAGI. V shed 0 bases and J shed 0 bases, with 2 bases lying between them. The CDR3 region is CASSYSPNTGELFF. In DNA form, the CDR3 reads TGTGCCAGCAGTTACTCTCCGAACACCGGGGAGCTGTTTTTT.

CDR3 sequence reads: CASSPQMAYEQYF. The CDR3, as DNA: TGTGCCAGCAGCCCCCAAATGGCCTACGAGCAGTACTTC. This chain joins TRBV28 and TRBJ2-7; no clear D gene. Germline values: CDR1 MDHEN, CDR2 SYDVKM. The V end lost 6 bases, the J end lost 2 bases, and 11 bases lay between the germline ends. The CDR3 runs 13 residues. The variable domain in full, completed from reference TRBV28 and TRBJ2-7, reads DVKVTQSSRYLVKRTGEKVFLECVQDMDHENMFWYRQDPGLGLRLIYFSYDVKMKEKGDIPEGYSVSREKKERFSLILESASTNQTSMYLCASSPQMAYEQYFGPGTRLTVT.

The chain joins TRBV27 to TRBJ2-7; D is undetermined. This CDR3 comprises 16 residues. Germline lookup yields CDR1 MNHEY and CDR2 SMNVEV (reference sequence). V was shortened by 3 bases and J by 3 bases, with 18 bases between the two germline ends. CDR3 nucleotide sequence: TGTGCCAGCAGTTTGGGAACCCCAAACCTTAACTACGAGCAGTACTTC. Translation gives CASSLGTPNLNYEQYF.

This clone has more than one count but fewer than ten. The chain joins TRBV7-9 to TRBJ2-7; D possibly uses TRBD1 or TRBD2 (6 bases each). V gave up 5 bases and J gave up 5 bases, with 16 bases separating them. This CDR3 is built from 14 residues. Per the germline V gene, CDR1 is SEHNR and CDR2 is FQNEAQ (reference sequence). The CDR3 nucleotides are TGTGCCAGCAGCCCCCGGGGGCAGAGCGACGAGCAGTACTTC. Its protein product is CASSPRGQSDEQYF.

The chain couples TRBV28 to TRBJ1-1; no clear D gene. The CDR3 consists of 13 residues. Germline V lookup: CDR1 MDHEN, CDR2 SYDVKM. Trimming removed 2 bases at V and 8 bases at J, with 12 bases between. CDR3 amino acids: CASSLLGGREAFF. The CDR3 region has the DNA TGTGCCAGCAGTTTACTCGGTGGCCGGGAAGCTTTCTTT. The full variable domain, rest sourced from reference TRBV28 and TRBJ1-1, is DVKVTQSSRYLVKRTGEKVFLECVQDMDHENMFWYRQDPGLGLRLIYFSYDVKMKEKGDIPEGYSVSREKKERFSLILESASTNQTSMYLCASSLLGGREAFFGQGTRLTVV.

The rearrangement joins TRBV6-5 to TRBJ1-1; D is undetermined. This CDR3 is built from 15 residues. The germline CDR1 and CDR2 sequences are MNHEY and SVGAGI. V was trimmed by 7 bases and J by 0 bases, leaving 15 bases between them. The CDR3 sequence: CASISTRVVNTEAFF. The DNA for the CDR3 is TGTGCCAGCATCTCTACGCGGGTCGTGAACACTGAAGCTTTCTTT.